The 29 T cell receptor beta chains in this list originate from one sample, sequenced in a study of T cells in localized non-small cell lung cancer (TCRdb year 2020). To prepare the library, the immunoSEQ multiplex PCR assay was applied. TCRdb stores this immuneACCESS table with in-frame sequences only. Part of the clones is absent; in the studies checked, under half of the shortfall reflects unresolved V genes, and no reason is known for the rest. The sample includes over 35,000 clones, with approximately 80% observed a single time. The top ten constitute under 8% of the sample. Sequencing used peripheral blood mononuclear cells, obtained before any cancer treatment. The receptors were gathered from an older male donor with stage II lung adenocarcinoma.

The V gene is TRBV7-9, the J gene TRBJ1-4; TRBD1 matches 7 bases. The CDR3 is 17 residues long. The J segment lost 1 base and the V segment lost 5 bases, leaving 10 bases of the junction unmatched. The germline V gene encodes CDR1 SEHNR and CDR2 FQNEAQ (reference sequence). The CDR3 region has the DNA TGTGCCAGCAGCCCGGGGGAGGGGGCGCGAACTAATGAAAAACTGTTTTTT. Translating gives CASSPGEGARTNEKLFF.

The rearrangement links TRBV7-3 to TRBJ1-1; 7 bases line up with TRBD1. The CDR3 length is 15 residues. Germline values: CDR1 SGHTA, CDR2 FQGTGA. V shed 4 bases, J shed 0 bases, and the junction held 5 bases outside the gene matches. The CDR3: CASSYQTGVNTEAFF. CDR3 in DNA: TGTGCCAGCAGCTACCAAACAGGGGTGAACACTGAAGCTTTCTTT.

V usage is TRBV5-1 and J usage is TRBJ2-1; D is possibly TRBD1 (6 bases). Trimming cost V 4 bases and J 7 bases, with 18 bases left between them. The length of the CDR3 is 15 residues. The germline CDR1 and CDR2 sequences are SGHRS and YFSETQ. CDR3 nucleotide sequence: TGCGCCAGCAGCCCGGGCGTGCCAGGGGTGAATGAGCAGTTCTTC. It yields the protein CASSPGVPGVNEQFF. The variable domain in full, completed from reference TRBV5-1 and TRBJ2-1, reads KAGVTQTPRYLIKTRGQQVTLSCSPISGHRSVSWYQQTPGQGLQFLFEYFSETQRNKGNFPGRFSGRQFSNSRSEMNVSTLELGDSALYLCASSPGVPGVNEQFFGPGTRLTVL.

This clone has a handful of counts. The chain uses TRBV5-1 and TRBJ2-7; 12 positions match TRBD1. Germline lookup yields CDR1 SGHRS and CDR2 YFSETQ. The V and J ends lost 4 bases and 7 bases, in that order; junction bases with no gene match: 9. There are 15 residues in the CDR3. The chain's CDR3 is CASSLFGDRGHEQYF. The CDR3 nucleotides read TGCGCCAGCAGCCTTTTCGGGGACAGGGGGCATGAGCAGTACTTC.

The chain carries TRBV19 and TRBJ2-5, with 9 bases lining up with TRBD2. Germline-derived CDR1 and CDR2 are LNHDA and SQIVND (reference sequence). V was clipped by 7 bases and J by 4 bases; unmatched bases: 10. The CDR3 spans 15 residues. CDR3 in DNA: TGTGCCAGTAAATTACGCGGGAGGGACGGAGAGACCCAGTACTTC. Amino acids: CASKLRGRDGETQYF.

In this sample, this clone turned up a few times. The chain links TRBV2 to TRBJ1-5; tentative D call: TRBD1 (5 bases). CDR1 SNHLY and CDR2 FYNNEI come from the germline V gene. The V gene lost 4 bases and the J gene lost 3 bases, with 13 bases spanning the gap. CDR3 length equals 15 residues. The CDR3 sequence is CASSVGRAANQPQHF. As DNA, the CDR3 is TGTGCCAGCAGTGTGGGGCGGGCGGCCAATCAGCCCCAGCATTTT.

V and J are TRBV7-8 and TRBJ1-2, with D unresolved. The CDR3 spans 15 residues. Germline values: CDR1 SGHVS, CDR2 FQNEAQ. Trimming took 1 base from V and 4 from J, leaving 13 bases between them. CDR3 protein: CASSLGADLLYGYTF. The CDR3 DNA sequence: TGTGCCAGCAGCTTAGGGGCAGACCTCCTCTATGGCTACACCTTC.

The rearrangement uses TRBV5-1 and TRBJ1-4; TRBD1 matches at 7 bases. The CDR3 totals 15 residues. J gave up 8 bases and V 4 bases, and 11 bases lay outside the gene matches. CDR1 is SGHRS, CDR2 YFSETQ, per germline. The DNA of the CDR3 is TGCGCCAGCAGCATCAGACAGGGCTCGGGGGAAAAACTGTTTTTT. This encodes CASSIRQGSGEKLFF.

The rearrangement links TRBV28 to TRBJ1-2; the D is unclear. The ends were cut back, 6 bases at V and 8 bases at J, with 7 bases in the middle. Per germline, CDR1 MDHEN and CDR2 SYDVKM. This CDR3 spans 10 amino acids. The CDR3 sequence: CASSSRGYTF. In DNA, the CDR3 is TGTGCCAGCAGCTCGAGGGGCTACACCTTC.

V is TRBV7-3 and J is TRBJ2-1, with D perhaps TRBD1 or TRBD2 (5 bases each). Per germline, CDR1 SGHTA and CDR2 FQGTGA. The CDR3 loop spans 13 amino acids. V lost 4 bases and J 5 bases, leaving 9 bases between the germline ends. This CDR3 reads CASSSGANNEQFF. The CDR3 DNA reads as TGTGCCAGCAGCTCCGGGGCTAACAATGAGCAGTTCTTC.

V and J are TRBV28 and TRBJ2-2, with 9 bases fitting TRBD1. Looked up from germline, CDR1 is MDHEN and CDR2 is SYDVKM. The CDR3 covers 17 residues. With V trimmed by 7 bases and J by 1 base, 10 bases remained unmatched. This chain's CDR3 is CASNGRDRARNTGELFF. CDR3 nucleotides: TGTGCCAGCAATGGCAGGGACAGGGCTCGGAACACCGGGGAGCTGTTTTTT.

CDR3 DNA: TGTGCCAGCAGCCCGCCCTCGGGACGGACTGAAGCTTTCTTT. Amino acids: CASSPPSGRTEAFF. The chain carries TRBV7-2 and TRBJ1-1; D perhaps matches TRBD1 (5 bases). Trimming took off 5 bases at V and 5 bases at J, with 15 bases between the two ends. The CDR3 is 14 amino acids. From germline, CDR1 is SGHTA and CDR2 FQGNSA.

The chain has TRBV7-9 and TRBJ2-1, with a possible D match to TRBD2 (6 bases). Trimming cost V 4 bases and J 0 bases, with 19 bases left between them. Germline CDR1 is SEHNR and CDR2 is FQNEAQ (reference sequence). The CDR3 extends over 18 amino acids. The CDR3: CASSSRVGPGSSYNEQFF. CDR3 nucleotides: TGTGCCAGCAGCTCCAGGGTTGGCCCCGGGAGCTCCTACAATGAGCAGTTCTTC.

This chain links TRBV18 with TRBJ1-2; 7 nucleotides agree with TRBD1. This CDR3 spans 14 amino acids. J was trimmed by 5 bases and V by 0 bases; bases with no gene match: 3. The germline V gene has CDR1 KGHSH and CDR2 LQKENI. The CDR3 region is CASSPPGQPYGYTF. In nucleotides, the CDR3 is TGTGCCAGCTCACCACCGGGACAGCCGTATGGCTACACCTTC. Together with reference TRBV18 and TRBJ1-2, the CDR3 gives the full variable domain: NAGVMQNPRHLVRRRGQEARLRCSPMKGHSHVYWYRQLPEEGLKFMVYLQKENIIDESGMPKERFSAEFPKEGPSILRIQQVVRGDSAAYFCASSPPGQPYGYTFGSGTRLTVV.

The chain combines TRBV6-1 with TRBJ2-1; TRBD2 agrees at 8 bases. From germline, CDR1 is MNHNS and CDR2 SASEGT. The CDR3 consists of 15 residues. The V gene end was trimmed by 6 bases and the J gene end by 3 bases; junction bases not matched to a gene: 7. CDR3 protein: CASSSGTRGYNEQFF. CDR3 DNA sequence: TGTGCCAGCAGCTCCGGGACTAGGGGCTACAATGAGCAGTTCTTC.

The chain recombines TRBV19 with TRBJ1-4; D may be TRBD1 (5 bases). The CDR3 has 16 residues. Germline CDR1 and CDR2: LNHDA and SQIVND (reference sequence). Trimming stripped 6 bases from V and 2 bases from J, with 16 bases between. The CDR3: CASRRNGQTTNEKLFF. The CDR3 bases are TGTGCCAGTAGGAGGAACGGACAAACTACTAATGAAAAACTGTTTTTT.

As DNA, the CDR3 is TGTGCCAGCCAGGGGAGGACTGAAGCTTTCTTT. Its protein is CASQGRTEAFF. The J gene is TRBJ1-1, the V gene TRBV19; weak D call: TRBD1 (6 bases). Germline V gene sequence: CDR1 LNHDA, CDR2 SQIVND (reference sequence). This CDR3 has 11 amino acids. V was cut by 9 bases and J by 5 bases, with 10 bases left in between.

CDR3 nucleotides: TGTGCCAGCAGCCAGTTCCGCGATCAGCCCCAGCATTTT. Its protein product is CASSQFRDQPQHF. The chain links TRBV2 to TRBJ1-5, with D hard to call. Looked up from germline, CDR1 is SNHLY and CDR2 is FYNNEI. CDR3 length: 13 residues. The V end was cut by 6 bases, the J end by 5 bases, with 11 bases between.

This clone was seen a few times. The chain couples TRBV29-1 to TRBJ1-4, with 7 bases identical to TRBD1. J lost 7 bases, V lost 6 bases, and 5 bases had no gene match. This CDR3 spans 12 amino acids. Germline V gene data show CDR1 as SQVTM and CDR2 as ANQGSEA. CDR3: CSVQGRGEKLFF. The CDR3 coding sequence is TGCAGCGTACAGGGGAGGGGTGAAAAACTGTTTTTT. The full variable domain, with the rest looked up from reference TRBV29-1 and TRBJ1-4, is SAVISQKPSRDICQRGTSLTIQCQVDSQVTMMFWYRQQPGQSLTLIATANQGSEATYESGFVIDKFPISRPNLTFSTLTVSNMSPEDSSIYLCSVQGRGEKLFFGSGTQLSVL.

V and J are TRBV28 and TRBJ1-5, with 10 bases identical to TRBD1. The germline gives CDR1 MDHEN, CDR2 SYDVKM. The CDR3 totals 16 residues. J lost 6 bases, V lost 10 bases, and 15 bases had no gene match. The CDR3 nucleotides read TGTGCCACACGCGAAACCGGGACAGGGGCCATTCAGCCCCAGCATTTT. Translating gives CATRETGTGAIQPQHF.

This rearrangement joins TRBV5-1 to TRBJ1-3; D uncertain. Between the trimmed V and J ends, which lost 5 bases and 4 bases, there was a span of 16 bases. CDR1 and CDR2 (germline): SGHRS, YFSETQ. CDR3 size: 15 residues. CDR3 DNA: TGCGCCAGCAGTCACAGTTCACCAATGGGAAACACCATATATTTT. It yields the protein CASSHSSPMGNTIYF.

The V gene is TRBV10-2, the J gene TRBJ2-3, with unresolved D. The CDR3 runs 16 residues. The germline V gene has CDR1 WSHSY and CDR2 SAAADI. Trimming took off 7 bases at V and 1 base at J, with 18 bases between the two ends. DNA for the CDR3: TGCGCCAGCAAGGCGGCGGAGCTCTTGGGCACAGATACGCAGTATTTT. This sequence encodes CASKAAELLGTDTQYF.

This chain links TRBV6-5 with TRBJ1-2; D is undetermined. Germline lookup yields CDR1 MNHEY and CDR2 SVGAGI. CDR3 size: 14 residues. The V end lost 6 bases, the J end lost 1 base, and 12 bases lay between the germline ends. CDR3 residues: CASRPPASNYGYTF. CDR3 bases: TGTGCCAGCAGACCCCCCGCGAGTAACTATGGCTACACCTTC.

A note on this clone: One junction end disagrees with the germline gene, perhaps due to a read error. The chain joins TRBV7-7 to TRBJ2-7, with 7 positions matching TRBD1. CDR1 SSHAT and CDR2 FNYEAQ come from the germline V gene (reference sequence). CDR3 length: 15 residues. CDR3 region: CASSLALTGSHEQYF. DNA for the CDR3: TGTGCTAGCAGCTTAGCCCTGACAGGGAGCCACGAGCAGTACTTC.

This chain uses TRBV5-8 with TRBJ2-1; possibly TRBD1 for D (5 bases). This CDR3 region has 13 residues. Trimming removed 0 bases at V and 8 bases at J, with 9 bases between. Germline V gives CDR1 SGHTS, CDR2 YDEGEE. The CDR3 is CASSLGRGYEQFF. The CDR3 nucleotides are TGTGCCAGCAGCTTGGGTAGGGGATATGAGCAGTTCTTC.

This clone was counted once. The V gene is TRBV4-2, the J gene TRBJ1-1, with D unresolved. V lost 0 bases, J lost 1 base, and 6 bases lay in between. Germline V gene sequence: CDR1 LGHNA, CDR2 YNFKEQ. This CDR3 has 14 residues. For the CDR3, the DNA is TGTGCCAGCAGCCAAGAAAGAGGGAACACTGAAGCTTTCTTT. The encoded protein is CASSQERGNTEAFF.

The V call is TRBV28, the J call TRBJ2-7; D gene uncertain. V was clipped by 8 bases and J by 1 base, with 12 bases between them. This CDR3 contains 13 residues. Germline loops: CDR1 MDHEN, CDR2 SYDVKM. The CDR3 loop is CASHRQNSYEQYF. As DNA, the CDR3 is TGTGCCAGCCACCGACAAAATTCCTACGAGCAGTACTTC.

The table lists this clone with a few counts. CDR3 in amino acids: CASSVGRLAAYEQYF. The DNA for the CDR3 is TGTGCCAGCAGCGTCGGTAGGCTAGCTGCCTACGAGCAGTACTTC. This rearrangement joins TRBV9 to TRBJ2-7; D is perhaps TRBD2 (5 bases). CDR3 size: 15 residues. The germline V gene has CDR1 SGDLS and CDR2 YYNGEE. V gave up 2 bases and J gave up 2 bases, with 14 bases separating them.

The chain employs TRBV27 and TRBJ2-7, with TRBD1 matching over 9 bases. This CDR3 is built from 15 residues. Looked up from germline, CDR1 is MNHEY and CDR2 is SMNVEV (reference sequence). V shed 0 bases, J shed 0 bases, and the junction held 0 bases outside the gene matches. CDR3 nucleotides: TGTGCCAGCAGTTTATCGGGACAGGGCTCCTACGAGCAGTACTTC. This encodes CASSLSGQGSYEQYF.